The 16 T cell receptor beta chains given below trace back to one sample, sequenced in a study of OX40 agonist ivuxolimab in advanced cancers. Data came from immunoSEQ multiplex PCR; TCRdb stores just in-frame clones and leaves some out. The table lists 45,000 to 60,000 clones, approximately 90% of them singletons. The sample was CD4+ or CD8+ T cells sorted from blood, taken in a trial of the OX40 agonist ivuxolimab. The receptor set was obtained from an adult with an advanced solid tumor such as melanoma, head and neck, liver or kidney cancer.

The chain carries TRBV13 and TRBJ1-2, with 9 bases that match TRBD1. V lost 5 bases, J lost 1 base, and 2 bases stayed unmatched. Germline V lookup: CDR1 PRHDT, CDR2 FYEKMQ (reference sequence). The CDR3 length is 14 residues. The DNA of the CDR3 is TGTGCCAGCAGCCTGGGACAGGGTAACTATGGCTACACCTTC. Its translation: CASSLGQGNYGYTF.

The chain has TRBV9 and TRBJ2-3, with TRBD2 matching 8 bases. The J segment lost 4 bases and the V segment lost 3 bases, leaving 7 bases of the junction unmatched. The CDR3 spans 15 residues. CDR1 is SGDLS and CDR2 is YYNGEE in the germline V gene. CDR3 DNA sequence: TGTGCCAGCAGCGCCCGCGGGGGGATGGCAGATACGCAGTATTTT. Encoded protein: CASSARGGMADTQYF.

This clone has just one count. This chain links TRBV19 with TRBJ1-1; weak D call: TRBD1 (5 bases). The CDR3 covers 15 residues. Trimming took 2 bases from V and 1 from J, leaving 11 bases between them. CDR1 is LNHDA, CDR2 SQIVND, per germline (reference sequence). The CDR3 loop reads CASSIWGQSNTEAFF. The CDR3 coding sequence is TGTGCCAGTAGTATATGGGGCCAGTCGAACACTGAAGCTTTCTTT.

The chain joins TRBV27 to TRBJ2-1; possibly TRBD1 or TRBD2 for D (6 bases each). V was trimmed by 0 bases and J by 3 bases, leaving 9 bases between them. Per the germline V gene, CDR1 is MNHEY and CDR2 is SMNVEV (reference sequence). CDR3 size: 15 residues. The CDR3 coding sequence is TGTGCCAGCAGTTTATCGGGGGGACACTACAATGAGCAGTTCTTC. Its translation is CASSLSGGHYNEQFF.

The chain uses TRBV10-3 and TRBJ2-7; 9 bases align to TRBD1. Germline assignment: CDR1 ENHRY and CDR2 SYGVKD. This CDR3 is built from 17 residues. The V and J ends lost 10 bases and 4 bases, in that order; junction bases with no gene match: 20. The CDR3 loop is CATTAQSGTGQRYEQYF. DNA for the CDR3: TGTGCCACCACGGCCCAATCCGGGACAGGGCAACGGTACGAGCAGTACTTC.

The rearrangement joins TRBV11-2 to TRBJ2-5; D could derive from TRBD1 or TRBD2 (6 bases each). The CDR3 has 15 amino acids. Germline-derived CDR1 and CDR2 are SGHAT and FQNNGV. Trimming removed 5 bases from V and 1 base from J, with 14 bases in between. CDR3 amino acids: CASSPHGGPQETQYF. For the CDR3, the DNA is TGTGCCAGCAGCCCCCATGGGGGGCCCCAAGAGACCCAGTACTTC.

Here the CDR3 reads CATGTDFGYTF. The CDR3 nucleotides are TGTGCCACCGGGACCGACTTCGGCTACACCTTC. The chain recombines TRBV27 with TRBJ1-2; D might be TRBD1 (5 bases). This CDR3 has 11 residues. Per the germline V gene, CDR1 is MNHEY and CDR2 is SMNVEV (reference sequence). Trimming took 10 bases from V and 8 from J, leaving 14 bases between them.

CDR3 nucleotide sequence: TGTGCCAGCAGCTTAGTTGGGACCGAAGGGGGCATGGACGAGCAGTACTTC. It encodes CASSLVGTEGGMDEQYF. V gene TRBV7-9 combines with J gene TRBJ2-7, with 7 bases lining up with TRBD1. The CDR3 sequence is 17 residues long. With 1 base clipped from V and 5 bases from J, the junction kept 14 bases outside the gene matches. Looked up from germline, CDR1 is SEHNR and CDR2 is FQNEAQ (reference sequence).

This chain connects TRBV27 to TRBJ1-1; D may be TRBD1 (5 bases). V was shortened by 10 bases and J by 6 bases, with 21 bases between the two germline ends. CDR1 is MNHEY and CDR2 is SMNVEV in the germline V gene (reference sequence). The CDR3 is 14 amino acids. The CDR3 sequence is CATSSYPQGPEAFF. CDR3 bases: TGTGCCACCTCATCCTACCCCCAGGGACCTGAAGCTTTCTTT.

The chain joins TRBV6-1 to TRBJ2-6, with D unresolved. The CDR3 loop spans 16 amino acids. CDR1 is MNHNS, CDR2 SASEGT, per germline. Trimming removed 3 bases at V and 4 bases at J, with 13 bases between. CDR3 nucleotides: TGTGCCAGCAGTGACACACTCCTCCCAGGGGCCAACGTCCTGACTTTC. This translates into CASSDTLLPGANVLTF.

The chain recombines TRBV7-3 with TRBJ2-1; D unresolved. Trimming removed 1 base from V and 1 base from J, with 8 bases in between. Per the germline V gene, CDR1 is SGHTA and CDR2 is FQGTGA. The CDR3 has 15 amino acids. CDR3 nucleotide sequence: TGTGCCAGCAGCTTAATTAGCTCGTCCTACAATGAGCAGTTCTTC. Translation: CASSLISSSYNEQFF.

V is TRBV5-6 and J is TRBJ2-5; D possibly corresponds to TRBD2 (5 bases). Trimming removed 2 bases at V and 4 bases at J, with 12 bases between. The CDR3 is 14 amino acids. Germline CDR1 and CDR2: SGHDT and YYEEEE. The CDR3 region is CASSFSLALETQYF. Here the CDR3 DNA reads TGTGCCAGCAGCTTTAGCCTAGCCCTAGAGACCCAGTACTTC.

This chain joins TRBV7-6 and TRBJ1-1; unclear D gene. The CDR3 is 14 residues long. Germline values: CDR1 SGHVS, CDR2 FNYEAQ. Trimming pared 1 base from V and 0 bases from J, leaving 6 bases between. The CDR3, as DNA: TGTGCCAGCAGCTTAGAAGGCCTGAACACTGAAGCTTTCTTT. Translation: CASSLEGLNTEAFF.

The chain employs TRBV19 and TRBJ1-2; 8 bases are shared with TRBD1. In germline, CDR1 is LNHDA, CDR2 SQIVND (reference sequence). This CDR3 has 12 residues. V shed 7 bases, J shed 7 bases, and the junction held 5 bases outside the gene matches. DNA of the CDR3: TGTGCCAGTATGGGGGACAGGTTTGGCTACACCTTC. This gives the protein CASMGDRFGYTF. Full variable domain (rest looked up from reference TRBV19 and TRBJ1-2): DGGITQSPKYLFRKEGQNVTLSCEQNLNHDAMYWYRQDPGQGLRLIYYSQIVNDFQKGDIAEGYSVSREKKESFPLTVTSAQKNPTAFYLCASMGDRFGYTFGSGTRLTVV.

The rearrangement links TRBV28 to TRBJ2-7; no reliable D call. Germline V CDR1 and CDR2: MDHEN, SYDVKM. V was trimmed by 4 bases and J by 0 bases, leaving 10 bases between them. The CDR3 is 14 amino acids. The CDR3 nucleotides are TGTGCCAGCAGTTCCGCCTTTAGCTCCTACGAGCAGTACTTC. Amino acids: CASSSAFSSYEQYF.

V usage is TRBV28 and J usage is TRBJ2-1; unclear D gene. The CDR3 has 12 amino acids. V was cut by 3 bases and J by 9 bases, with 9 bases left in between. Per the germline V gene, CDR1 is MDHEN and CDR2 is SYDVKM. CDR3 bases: TGTGCCAGCAGTTTTCTTCCCTTTGAGCAGTTCTTC. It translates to CASSFLPFEQFF.